The text below deals with one T cell receptor beta chain. Its specificity is unknown. Germline CDR1 and CDR2: SGDLS and YYNGEE. V was clipped by 4 bases and J by 0 bases, with 10 bases between them. This CDR3 region has 15 residues. TCRdb keeps only in-frame clones here, not all; method: immunoSEQ multiplex PCR. Among some 130,000 clones listed, around 85% were seen once. The sample comes from a study of T cell responses to AZD1222 COVID-19 vaccine. On the study more broadly: Second-dose recipients at about 4 or about 12 weeks were treated as one pooled group.

Study findings and constraints: Vaccine-related CD4 TCRs covered spike, predominating at 160-218 and 743-854. Mostly white British, mostly female donors; authors suggested clonal diversity may be underestimated. None of the repertoires were sampled until the peak T cell response had passed.

Here the sequenced sample was peripheral blood, taken on day 0 of AZD1222 vaccination. The sequence came from an adult in good health. The V and J genes are TRBV9 and TRBJ2-2; D uncertain. The CDR3 loop reads CASSSRATNTGELFF. In nucleotides, the CDR3 is TGTGCCAGCAGCTCCCGGGCCACGAACACCGGGGAGCTGTTTTTT.